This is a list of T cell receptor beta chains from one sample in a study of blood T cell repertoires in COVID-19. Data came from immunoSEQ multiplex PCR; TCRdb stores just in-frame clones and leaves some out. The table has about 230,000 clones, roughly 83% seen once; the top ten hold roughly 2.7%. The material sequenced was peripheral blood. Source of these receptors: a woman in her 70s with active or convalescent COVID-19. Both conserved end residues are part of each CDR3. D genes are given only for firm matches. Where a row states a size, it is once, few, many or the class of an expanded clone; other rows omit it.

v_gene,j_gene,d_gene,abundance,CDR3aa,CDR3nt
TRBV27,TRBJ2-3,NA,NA,CASSPPPRWGGPDTQYF,TGTGCCAGCAGTCCTCCCCCGAGGTGGGGAGGTCCAGATACGCAGTATTTT
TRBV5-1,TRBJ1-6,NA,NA,CASSPLPGYNSPLHF,TGCGCCAGCAGCCCACTCCCGGGGTATAATTCACCCCTCCACTTT
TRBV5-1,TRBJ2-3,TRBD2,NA,CASSAGLAGGISTDTQYF,TGCGCCAGCAGCGCCGGACTAGCGGGGGGGATTAGCACAGATACGCAGTATTTT
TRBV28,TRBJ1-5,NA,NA,CASTFPNQPQHF,TGTGCCAGCACCTTCCCTAATCAGCCCCAGCATTTT
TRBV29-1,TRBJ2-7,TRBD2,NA,CRVVPGAGGYEQYF,TGCCGCGTTGTACCGGGGGCGGGGGGCTACGAGCAGTACTTC
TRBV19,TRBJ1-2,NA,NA,CASREVPAGYTF,TGTGCCAGTAGGGAGGTTCCTGCTGGCTACACCTTC
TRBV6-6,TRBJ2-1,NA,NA,CASSPSDEQFF,TGTGCCAGCAGCCCCTCGGATGAGCAGTTCTTC
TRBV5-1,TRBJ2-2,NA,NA,CASSFSGRSRTGELFF,TGCGCCAGCAGCTTTAGTGGGAGGTCGAGAACCGGGGAGCTGTTTTTT
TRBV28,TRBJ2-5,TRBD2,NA,CASGLAGETQYF,TGTGCCAGCGGACTAGCTGGAGAGACCCAGTACTTC
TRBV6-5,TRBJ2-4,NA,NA,CASSRTRDFKNIQYF,TGTGCCAGCAGTCGCACCCGGGACTTTAAAAACATTCAGTACTTC
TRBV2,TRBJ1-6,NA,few,CASSPGVTPPLLHF,TGTGCCAGCAGTCCAGGGGTGACGCCCCCCCTCCTCCACTTT
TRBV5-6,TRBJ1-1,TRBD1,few,CASSLDRGRGTEAFF,TGTGCCAGCAGCTTGGACAGGGGGCGCGGAACTGAAGCTTTCTTT
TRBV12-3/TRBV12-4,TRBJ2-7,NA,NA,CASSLTQVYEQYF,TGTGCCAGCAGTCTCACGCAGGTATACGAGCAGTACTTC
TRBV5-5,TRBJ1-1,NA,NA,CASSLDHEDSNTEAFF,TGTGCCAGCAGCTTGGATCATGAGGACTCCAACACTGAAGCTTTCTTT
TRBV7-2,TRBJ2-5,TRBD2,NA,CASSLELAGGSETQYF,TGTGCCAGCAGCTTAGAGCTAGCGGGGGGTTCGGAGACCCAGTACTTC
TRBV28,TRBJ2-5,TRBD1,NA,CASSPPGQGSGETQYF,TGTGCCAGCAGTCCTCCGGGACAGGGAAGTGGTGAGACCCAGTACTTC
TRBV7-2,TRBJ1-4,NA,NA,CASSPDMSEKLFF,TGTGCCAGCAGCCCCGACATGAGTGAAAAACTGTTTTTT
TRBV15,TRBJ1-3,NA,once,CATSLELSSGNTIYF,TGTGCCACCAGCTTAGAGCTAAGCTCTGGAAACACCATATATTTT
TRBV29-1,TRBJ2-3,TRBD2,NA,CSVGGRLTDTQYF,TGCAGCGTAGGCGGGAGGTTGACAGATACGCAGTATTTT
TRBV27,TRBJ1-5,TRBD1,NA,CASSLSWGQGRNQPQHF,TGTGCCAGCAGTTTATCGTGGGGACAGGGAAGGAATCAGCCCCAGCATTTT
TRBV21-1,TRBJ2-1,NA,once,CASSKSPPPRGSSYNEQFF,TGTGCCAGCAGCAAATCTCCCCCCCCCAGGGGGAGCTCCTACAATGAGCAGTTCTTC
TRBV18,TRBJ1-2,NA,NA,CASSPEDSSNYGYTF,TGTGCCAGCTCACCGGAGGACAGTTCTAACTATGGCTACACCTTC
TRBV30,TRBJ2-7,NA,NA,CAWRRDLTTQGPPYEQYF,TGTGCCTGGAGGAGGGACCTAACAACGCAGGGGCCGCCCTACGAGCAGTACTTC
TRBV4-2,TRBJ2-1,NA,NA,CASSAGSGPQGYNEQFF,TGTGCCAGCAGCGCTGGGTCCGGGCCCCAGGGGTACAATGAGCAGTTCTTC
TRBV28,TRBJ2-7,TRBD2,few,CASSSGTSIDEQYF,TGTGCCAGCAGCTCCGGGACTAGTATCGACGAGCAGTACTTC
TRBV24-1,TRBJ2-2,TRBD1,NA,CATSDPRGTGELFF,TGTGCCACCAGTGACCCCAGGGGGACCGGGGAGCTGTTTTTT
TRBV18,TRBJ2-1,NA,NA,CASSTQGSYNEQFF,TGTGCCAGCTCTACTCAGGGGTCCTACAATGAGCAGTTCTTC
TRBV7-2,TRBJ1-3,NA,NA,CASSLVAGNPGNTIYF,TGTGCCAGCAGCTTAGTTGCAGGGAACCCTGGAAACACCATATATTTT
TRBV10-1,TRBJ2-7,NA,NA,CASRTAYEQYF,TGCGCCAGTAGGACAGCCTACGAGCAGTACTTC
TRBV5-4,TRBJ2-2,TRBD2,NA,CASSIGLAGAGSTGELFF,TGTGCCAGCAGCATTGGACTAGCGGGAGCGGGGAGCACCGGGGAGCTGTTTTTT
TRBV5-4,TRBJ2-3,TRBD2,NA,CASSPSLAGSTDTQYF,TGTGCCAGCAGCCCTTCCCTAGCGGGGAGCACAGATACGCAGTATTTT
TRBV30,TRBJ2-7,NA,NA,CAWSVLVGYEQYF,TGTGCCTGGAGTGTCCTGGTCGGCTACGAGCAGTACTTC
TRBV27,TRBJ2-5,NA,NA,CASSWAGQTKETQYF,TGTGCCAGCAGTTGGGCGGGACAGACCAAAGAGACCCAGTACTTC
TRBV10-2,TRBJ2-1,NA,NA,CASSAAAAGYNEQFF,TGCGCCAGCAGTGCCGCGGCCGCTGGATACAATGAGCAGTTCTTC
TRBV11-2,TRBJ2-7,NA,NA,CASSLDQIFAYEQYF,TGTGCCAGCAGCTTAGATCAAATTTTTGCCTACGAGCAGTACTTC
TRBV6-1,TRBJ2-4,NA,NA,CASSENRLAKNIQYF,TGTGCCAGCAGTGAAAACAGGCTAGCCAAAAACATTCAGTACTTC
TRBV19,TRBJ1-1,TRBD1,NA,CASSITPADRGNTEAFF,TGTGCCAGTAGTATCACCCCGGCGGACAGGGGGAACACTGAAGCTTTCTTT
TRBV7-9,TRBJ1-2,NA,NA,CASSLALENGYTF,TGTGCCAGCAGCTTAGCACTCGAGAATGGCTACACCTTC
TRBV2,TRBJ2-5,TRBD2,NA,CASSAGLAGGQETQYF,TGTGCCAGCAGCGCTGGACTAGCGGGGGGACAAGAGACCCAGTACTTC